Sequencing of this TCR beta chain was carried out in a study of blood T cell repertoires in COVID-19. Study summary: Some COVID-19 samples were acute and others convalescent; all came from the United States, Italy and Spain.

CDR1 is SGHRS and CDR2 is YFSETQ in the germline V gene. The V segment lost 4 bases and the J segment 8 bases; nucleotides outside the gene matches: 15. The CDR3 length is 16 residues. TCRdb's table, derived via immunoSEQ multiplex PCR, lists solely in-frame clones and lacks some. Of 360,000 or so clones listed, almost 90% are singletons. The TCR originated in a woman aged 30 to 39 who had been exposed to COVID-19. What was sequenced was PBMCs or T cells enriched from blood (not recorded which). The V gene is TRBV5-1, the J gene TRBJ2-1, with 7 bases identical to TRBD1. Here the CDR3 reads CASSVGQNGIDHEQFF. In DNA form, the CDR3 reads TGCGCCAGCAGCGTGGGACAGAATGGTATTGACCATGAGCAGTTCTTC.